These 5 T cell receptor beta chains were all obtained from the same sample, sequenced in a study of blood T cell repertoires in COVID-19. Only in-frame clones appear in the TCRdb table, and some are missing; sequencing was by immunoSEQ multiplex PCR. The sample records some 190,000 clones, less than 85% being singletons. Sample: peripheral blood. These receptors were collected from a woman older than 75 with COVID-19, enrolled during active disease.

This chain's CDR3 is CASRVSVYGYTF. DNA for the CDR3: TGTGCCAGCCGGGTCTCCGTCTATGGCTACACCTTC. The chain recombines TRBV19 with TRBJ1-2; D is uncertain. Germline CDR1 reads LNHDA; CDR2 reads SQIVND (reference sequence). The CDR3 is 12 amino acids. Between the trimmed V and J ends, which lost 9 bases and 4 bases, there was a span of 12 bases. The full variable domain, in which reference TRBV19 and TRBJ1-2 provide the parts outside the CDR3, is DGGITQSPKYLFRKEGQNVTLSCEQNLNHDAMYWYRQDPGQGLRLIYYSQIVNDFQKGDIAEGYSVSREKKESFPLTVTSAQKNPTAFYLCASRVSVYGYTFGSGTRLTVV.

CDR3 sequence (DNA): TGTGCCAGCAGCCTAAGGGGGACCTCTGTGGGGTATGGCTACACCTTC. It codes for CASSLRGTSVGYGYTF. The chain combines TRBV5-4 with TRBJ1-2, with D possibly being TRBD1 (6 bases). CDR3 length equals 16 residues. CDR1 SGHNT and CDR2 YYREEE come from the germline V gene (reference sequence). Trimming stripped 4 bases from V and 5 bases from J, with 21 bases between.

This chain links TRBV7-3 with TRBJ2-1; 7 nucleotides align to TRBD1. V lost 5 bases and J lost 9; bases outside the gene matches: 13. Germline CDR1 and CDR2: SGHTA and FQGTGA. The CDR3 runs to 15 residues. CDR3 sequence (DNA): TGTGCCAGCAGCCCCGACAGGGCTTCTTACGCTGAGCAGTTCTTC. Protein sequence: CASSPDRASYAEQFF.

The genes are TRBV3-1 (or the pseudogene TRBV3-2) and TRBJ2-2; TRBD1 agrees at 7 bases. Germline V gives CDR1 LGHDT, CDR2 YNNKEL (reference sequence). The CDR3 has 15 residues. J was trimmed by 2 bases and V by 4 bases; bases with no gene match: 4. CDR3 sequence: CASSPWDSNTGELFF. The CDR3 DNA reads as TGTGCCAGCAGCCCATGGGACAGCAACACCGGGGAGCTGTTTTTT.

The chain uses TRBV2 and TRBJ2-3, with D tentatively TRBD1 (6 bases). Between the trimmed V and J ends, which lost 6 bases and 6 bases, there was a span of 19 bases. The CDR3 has 15 amino acids. Germline V lookup: CDR1 SNHLY, CDR2 FYNNEI. CDR3 nucleotide sequence: TGTGCCAGCAGCCTGGGACACCTACCTGGGGATACGCAGTATTTT. This encodes CASSLGHLPGDTQYF.